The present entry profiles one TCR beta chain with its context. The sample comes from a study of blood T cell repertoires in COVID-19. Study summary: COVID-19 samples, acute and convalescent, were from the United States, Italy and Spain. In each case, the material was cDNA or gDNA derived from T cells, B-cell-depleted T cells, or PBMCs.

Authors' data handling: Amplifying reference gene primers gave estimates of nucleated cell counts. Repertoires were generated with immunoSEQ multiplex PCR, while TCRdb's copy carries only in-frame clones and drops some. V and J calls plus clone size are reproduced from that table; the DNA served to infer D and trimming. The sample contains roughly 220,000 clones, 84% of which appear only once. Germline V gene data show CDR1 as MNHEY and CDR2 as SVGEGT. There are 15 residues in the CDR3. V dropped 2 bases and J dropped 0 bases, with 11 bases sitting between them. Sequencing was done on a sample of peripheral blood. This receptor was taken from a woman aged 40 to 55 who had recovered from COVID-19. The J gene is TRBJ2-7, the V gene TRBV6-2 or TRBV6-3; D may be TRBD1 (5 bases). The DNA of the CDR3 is TGTGCCAGCAGTTACGCAGGGATTATCTCCTACGAGCAGTACTTC. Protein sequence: CASSYAGIISYEQYF.